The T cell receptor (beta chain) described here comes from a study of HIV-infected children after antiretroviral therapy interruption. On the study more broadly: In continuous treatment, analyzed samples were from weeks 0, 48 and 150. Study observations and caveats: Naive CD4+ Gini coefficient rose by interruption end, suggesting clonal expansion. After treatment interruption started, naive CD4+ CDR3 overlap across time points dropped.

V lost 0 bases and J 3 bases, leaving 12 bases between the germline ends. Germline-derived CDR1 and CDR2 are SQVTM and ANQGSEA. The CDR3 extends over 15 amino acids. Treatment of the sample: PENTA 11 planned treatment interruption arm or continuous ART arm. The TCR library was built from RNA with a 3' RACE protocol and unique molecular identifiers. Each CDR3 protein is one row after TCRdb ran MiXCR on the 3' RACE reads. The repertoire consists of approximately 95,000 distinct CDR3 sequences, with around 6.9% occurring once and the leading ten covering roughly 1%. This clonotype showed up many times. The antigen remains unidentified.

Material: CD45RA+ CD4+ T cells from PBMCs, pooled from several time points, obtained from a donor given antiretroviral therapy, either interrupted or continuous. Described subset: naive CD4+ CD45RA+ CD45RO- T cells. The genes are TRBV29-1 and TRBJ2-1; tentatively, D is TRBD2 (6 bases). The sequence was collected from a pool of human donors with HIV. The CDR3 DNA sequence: TGCAGCGTTGAAGATTTGGGGGGATACTACAATGAGCAGTTCTTC. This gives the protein CSVEDLGGYYNEQFF.